This is a list of T cell receptor beta chains from one sample in a study of blood T cell repertoires in COVID-19. Method: immunoSEQ multiplex PCR; TCRdb's copy keeps in-frame clones and lacks some. The sample lists 250,000 to 350,000 clones, around nine tenths occurring once. Source material: peripheral blood. The receptors originated from a woman aged 35 to 49 who had recovered from COVID-19. Each CDR3 is given without its conserved first and last residue.

TRBV11-3,TRBJ1-1,ASSLDGGPLYTEAF
TRBV6-5,TRBJ1-2,ASSYGLSGQPYGYT
TRBV4-1,TRBJ1-1,ASSQPPAGDGTEAF
TRBV9,TRBJ2-2,ASSVEGGAMNTGELF
TRBV28,TRBJ1-1,ASRLNPGASSEAF
TRBV30,TRBJ2-7,AWSVSGLAESYEQY
TRBV5-4,TRBJ2-7,ASSFDPDRGREQY
TRBV9,TRBJ1-2,ASSGKQERVNGYT
TRBV28,TRBJ2-5,ASSFRGGTGYETQY
TRBV29-1,TRBJ2-3,SVEASGESTDTQY
TRBV28,TRBJ2-3,ASSRQSDTQY
TRBV19,TRBJ2-1,ASSMGLAGGGNEQF
TRBV30,TRBJ2-3,AWSPGLATPDTQY